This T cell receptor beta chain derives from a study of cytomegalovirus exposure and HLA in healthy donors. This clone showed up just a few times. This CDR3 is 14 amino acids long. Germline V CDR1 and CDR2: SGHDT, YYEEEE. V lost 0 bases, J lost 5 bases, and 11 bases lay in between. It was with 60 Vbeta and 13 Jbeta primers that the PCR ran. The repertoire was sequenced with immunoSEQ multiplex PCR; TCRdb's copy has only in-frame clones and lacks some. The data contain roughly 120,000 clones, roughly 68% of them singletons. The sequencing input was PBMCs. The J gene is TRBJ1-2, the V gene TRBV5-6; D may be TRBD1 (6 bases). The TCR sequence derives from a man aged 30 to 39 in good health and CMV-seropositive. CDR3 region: CASSLVEGTYGYTF. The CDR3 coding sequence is TGTGCCAGCAGCTTGGTCGAAGGGACATATGGCTACACCTTC.